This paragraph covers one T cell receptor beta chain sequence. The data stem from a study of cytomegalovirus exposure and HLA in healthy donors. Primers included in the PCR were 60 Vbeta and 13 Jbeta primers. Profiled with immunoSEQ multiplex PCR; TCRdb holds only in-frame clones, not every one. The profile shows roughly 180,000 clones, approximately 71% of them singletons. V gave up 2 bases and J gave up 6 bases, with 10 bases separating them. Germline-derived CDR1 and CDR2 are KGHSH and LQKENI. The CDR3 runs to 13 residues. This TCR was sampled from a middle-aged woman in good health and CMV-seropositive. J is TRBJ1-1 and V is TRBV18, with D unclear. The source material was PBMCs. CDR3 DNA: TGTGCCAGCTCACCAGGACCGGGAGCTGAAGCTTTCTTT. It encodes CASSPGPGAEAFF.